The next 28 T cell receptor beta chains were all read from a single sample in a study of blood T cell repertoires in COVID-19. The repertoire was sequenced with immunoSEQ multiplex PCR; TCRdb's copy has only in-frame clones and lacks some. The sample carries approximately 150,000 clones, approximately 86% recorded once. Input material: peripheral blood. The receptors originated from a woman aged 55-69 years with acute or convalescent COVID-19.

The chain couples TRBV28 to TRBJ2-3; tentative D call: TRBD1 (5 bases). Germline CDR1 and CDR2: MDHEN and SYDVKM. The V end lost 7 bases, the J end lost 2 bases, and 25 bases lay between the germline ends. CDR3 length: 18 amino acids. The CDR3 spells CASKTLWATQGHTDTQYF. In nucleotides, the CDR3 is TGTGCCAGCAAGACCCTCTGGGCCACTCAAGGACACACAGATACGCAGTATTTT. The full variable domain, its missing parts supplied by reference TRBV28 and TRBJ2-3, is DVKVTQSSRYLVKRTGEKVFLECVQDMDHENMFWYRQDPGLGLRLIYFSYDVKMKEKGDIPEGYSVSREKKERFSLILESASTNQTSMYLCASKTLWATQGHTDTQYFGPGTRLTVL.

The table lists this clone with a few counts. V gene TRBV7-3 combines with J gene TRBJ2-7, with TRBD2 matching over 10 bases. Germline-derived CDR1 and CDR2 are SGHTA and FQGTGA. With 5 bases clipped from V and 5 bases from J, the junction kept 3 bases outside the gene matches. This CDR3 comprises 13 residues. The CDR3 coding sequence is TGTGCCAGCAGCACTAGCGGGAACCACGAGCAGTACTTC. This sequence encodes CASSTSGNHEQYF.

The V call is TRBV11-2, the J call TRBJ2-1; 11 nucleotides match TRBD2. The V segment lost 6 bases and the J segment 7 bases; nucleotides outside the gene matches: 11. The germline V gene has CDR1 SGHAT and CDR2 FQNNGV. The length of the CDR3 is 16 residues. The CDR3 protein is CASSSLLAGERNEQFF. The CDR3 coding sequence is TGTGCCAGCAGTTCCCTACTAGCGGGGGAGAGAAATGAGCAGTTCTTC.

This chain joins TRBV19 and TRBJ2-1, with a possible D match to TRBD2 (6 bases). Germline V gene sequence: CDR1 LNHDA, CDR2 SQIVND (reference sequence). The CDR3 contains 15 residues. Trimming took 9 bases from V and 0 from J, leaving 15 bases between them. The CDR3 loop is CASKFSGSSYNEQFF. For the CDR3, the DNA is TGTGCCAGCAAATTTAGCGGAAGCTCCTACAATGAGCAGTTCTTC.

This clone was counted a few times. V and J are TRBV7-8 and TRBJ1-4; no clear D. Germline lookup yields CDR1 SGHVS and CDR2 FQNEAQ. V lost 3 bases to trimming and J lost 3 bases, with 8 bases between them. The CDR3 consists of 14 residues. The CDR3, as DNA: TGTGCCAGCAGCTTTGGACTTTCTAATGAAAAACTGTTTTTT. This codes for CASSFGLSNEKLFF.

The J gene is TRBJ2-1, the V gene TRBV16; the match to TRBD1 covers 8 bases. With V trimmed by 2 bases and J by 5 bases, 5 bases remained unmatched. Germline lookup yields CDR1 KGHSY and CDR2 FQNENV. The CDR3 runs 15 residues. DNA of the CDR3: TGTGCCAGCAGCCAACAGACAGGGGTGAACAATGAGCAGTTCTTC. Amino acid sequence: CASSQQTGVNNEQFF.

This sequence joins TRBV11-2 and TRBJ1-5; TRBD1 matches 11 bases. The V gene end was trimmed by 1 base and the J gene end by 3 bases; junction bases not matched to a gene: 2. The CDR3 has 16 residues. Germline-derived CDR1 and CDR2 are SGHAT and FQNNGV. CDR3 sequence: CASSLGDRGSNQPQHF. The DNA for the CDR3 is TGTGCCAGCAGCTTAGGGGACAGGGGGTCCAATCAGCCCCAGCATTTT.

A few counts support this clone. The sample has other DNA sequences that encode this CDR3 too. This chain connects TRBV2 to TRBJ2-2, with D maybe TRBD1 (6 bases). Germline CDR1 reads SNHLY; CDR2 reads FYNNEI. Between the trimmed V and J ends, which lost 4 bases and 2 bases, there was a span of 8 bases. The CDR3 has 14 residues. The CDR3 region is CASSGQVNTGELFF. The CDR3 DNA sequence: TGTGCCAGCAGTGGACAGGTTAACACCGGGGAGCTGTTTTTT.

This sequence joins TRBV12-5 and TRBJ2-7, with a weak D call TRBD2 (5 bases). The length of the CDR3 is 12 residues. The V end was cut by 5 bases, the J end by 3 bases, with 8 bases between. Per the germline V gene, CDR1 is LGHNT and CDR2 is FRNRAP. The chain's CDR3 is CASGPRDYEQYF. CDR3 sequence (DNA): TGTGCTAGTGGTCCACGGGACTACGAGCAGTACTTC. The full variable domain, in which reference TRBV12-5 and TRBJ2-7 provide the parts outside the CDR3, is DARVTQTPRHKVTEMGQEVTMRCQPILGHNTVFWYRQTMMQGLELLAYFRNRAPLDDSGMPKDRFSAEMPDATLATLKIQPSEPRDSAVYFCASGPRDYEQYFGPGTRLTVT.

This chain joins TRBV28 and TRBJ2-1; 13 positions match TRBD2. Germline V gene sequence: CDR1 MDHEN, CDR2 SYDVKM. This CDR3 spans 18 amino acids. V lost 1 base and J lost 9; bases outside the gene matches: 12. The CDR3 DNA reads TGTGCCAGCAGTTTATCAGTCACTAGCGGGGGGGCGGGAGGTGAGCAGTTCTTC. It is translated as CASSLSVTSGGAGGEQFF.

This clone came up many times. The rearrangement joins TRBV4-1 to TRBJ2-7, with a weak D call TRBD1 (5 bases). The CDR3 runs to 15 residues. CDR1 is MGHRA and CDR2 is YSYEKL in the germline V gene. V was trimmed by 1 base and J by 2 bases, leaving 12 bases between them. The CDR3 nucleotides read TGCGCCAGCAGCCAAGTGGCATCAGGGCCCTACGAGCAGTACTTC. Translated: CASSQVASGPYEQYF.

The genes are TRBV5-6 and TRBJ2-5, with 9 positions matching TRBD1. Germline V gene lookup returns CDR1 SGHDT and CDR2 YYEEEE. The CDR3 runs to 15 residues. Unmatched junction bases numbered 5, after V lost 0 bases and J lost 5 bases. CDR3 in amino acids: CASSLGGQGEETQYF. For the CDR3, the DNA is TGTGCCAGCAGCTTGGGGGGACAGGGCGAGGAGACCCAGTACTTC.

The rearrangement joins TRBV28 to TRBJ1-2, with 9 nucleotides matching TRBD1. Germline V gene sequence: CDR1 MDHEN, CDR2 SYDVKM. The CDR3 is 14 residues long. The V segment lost 5 bases and the J segment 5 bases; nucleotides outside the gene matches: 6. The CDR3 coding sequence is TGTGCCAGCAGTCCTGACAGGGGGATATATGGCTACACCTTC. Protein: CASSPDRGIYGYTF.

The chain links TRBV6-5 to TRBJ2-7; 7 bases align to TRBD1. The CDR3 is made up of 15 amino acids. Losses at the gene ends were 4 bases for V and 4 bases for J; bases not matched to a gene: 10. Germline CDR1 reads MNHEY; CDR2 reads SVGAGI. The CDR3 nucleotides are TGTGCCAGCAGTTCTCACCGGGACAGCGGATACGAGCAGTACTTC. Its protein is CASSSHRDSGYEQYF.

This clone was recorded only once. This sequence joins TRBV27 and TRBJ2-3, with TRBD2 matching over 13 bases. V shed 5 bases, J shed 8 bases, and the junction held 7 bases outside the gene matches. This CDR3 has 15 residues. Germline V lookup: CDR1 MNHEY, CDR2 SMNVEV (reference sequence). The CDR3 region is CASSQLAGGQGTQYF. In DNA form, the CDR3 reads TGTGCCAGCAGTCAACTAGCGGGGGGGCAAGGTACGCAGTATTTT.

This clone was observed a single time. The V call is TRBV19, the J call TRBJ2-5; TRBD1 might be the D (5 bases). Germline assignment: CDR1 LNHDA and CDR2 SQIVND (reference sequence). This CDR3 is built from 15 residues. V was shortened by 3 bases and J by 1 base, with 12 bases between the two germline ends. The CDR3 region is CASSMARASQETQYF. CDR3 DNA: TGTGCCAGTAGTATGGCCAGGGCTTCCCAAGAGACCCAGTACTTC.

This clone was recorded once. The V call is TRBV27, the J call TRBJ2-7; TRBD2 matches at 7 bases. The CDR3 is made up of 14 amino acids. J was trimmed by 1 base and V by 2 bases; bases with no gene match: 2. Germline V gene lookup returns CDR1 MNHEY and CDR2 SMNVEV (reference sequence). The CDR3 region is CASSLTSASYEQYF. The DNA for the CDR3 is TGTGCCAGCAGTTTAACTAGCGCATCCTACGAGCAGTACTTC.

V gene TRBV4-1 combines with J gene TRBJ1-6, with 9 positions matching TRBD1. The length of the CDR3 is 15 residues. Germline loops: CDR1 MGHRA, CDR2 YSYEKL. V lost 5 bases and J lost 6; bases outside the gene matches: 5. This chain's CDR3 is CASSTSDRGNSPLHF. CDR3 in DNA: TGCGCCAGCAGCACCTCGGACAGGGGTAATTCACCCCTCCACTTT.

The chain uses TRBV3-1 (or the pseudogene TRBV3-2) and TRBJ2-2, with D tentatively TRBD1 (6 bases). Germline-derived CDR1 and CDR2 are LGHDT and YNNKEL (reference sequence). Trimming took 7 bases from V and 4 from J, leaving 16 bases between them. The CDR3 is 15 amino acids. CDR3 DNA sequence: TGTGCCAGCACCCTCCGTGGGGGCCGCACCGGGGAGCTGTTTTTT. Residues: CASTLRGGRTGELFF.

The chain uses TRBV19 and TRBJ2-7, with D possibly TRBD1 on 6 matching bases. The V and J ends lost 4 bases and 6 bases respectively, with 16 bases between them. Per germline, CDR1 LNHDA and CDR2 SQIVND (reference sequence). The CDR3 is 14 amino acids. The CDR3 is CASSTPGQGGEQYF. CDR3 bases: TGTGCCAGTAGTACTCCGGGACAAGGCGGCGAGCAGTACTTC.

This sequence joins TRBV15 and TRBJ2-7; 10 nucleotides align to TRBD1. Germline V gene sequence: CDR1 LNHNV, CDR2 YYDKDF (reference sequence). The junction had 3 bases not matched to a gene; V was cut back by 8 bases and J by 5 bases. The CDR3 runs 12 residues. The CDR3 nucleotides are TGTGCCACCCGGGACAGGGGCAACGAGCAGTACTTC. This codes for CATRDRGNEQYF.

The J gene is TRBJ2-1, the V gene TRBV28, with 10 bases matching TRBD2. The CDR3 extends over 15 amino acids. Trimming took 6 bases from V and 6 from J; bases not matched to a gene: 8. CDR1 and CDR2 (germline): MDHEN, SYDVKM. The CDR3 region is CASSLTSGDFNEQFF. The CDR3 nucleotides read TGTGCCAGCAGCCTAACTAGCGGGGACTTCAATGAGCAGTTCTTC.

The CDR3 is CASSLEAVSGNTIYF. CDR3 sequence (DNA): TGTGCCAGCAGCTTAGAGGCGGTTTCTGGAAACACCATATATTTT. The chain couples TRBV11-2 to TRBJ1-3; D gene unclear. The CDR3 spans 15 residues. The germline V gene has CDR1 SGHAT and CDR2 FQNNGV. The germline V and J ends were trimmed by 0 bases and 1 base, with 7 bases remaining between them.

V is TRBV19 and J is TRBJ2-4; 9 nucleotides line up with TRBD2. The CDR3 extends over 16 amino acids. Trimming at V came to 3 bases and at J to 3 bases, leaving 6 bases not matched to a gene. Germline V gives CDR1 LNHDA, CDR2 SQIVND (reference sequence). CDR3 nucleotide sequence: TGTGCCAGTAGTATCTTGCGGGGGGGCGGCAAAAACATTCAGTACTTC. It is translated as CASSILRGGGKNIQYF.

This clone was recorded only once. The V call is TRBV7-3, the J call TRBJ2-7, with 10 bases aligning to TRBD2. The CDR3 is 15 amino acids. After removal of 4 bases from V and 2 bases from J, the junction contained 5 bases not matched to a gene. Germline lookup yields CDR1 SGHTA and CDR2 FQGTGA. The CDR3 DNA is TGTGCCAGCAGCTGGAGGGGACTAGCGACCTACGAGCAGTACTTC. Its protein product is CASSWRGLATYEQYF. The full variable domain, in which reference TRBV7-3 and TRBJ2-7 provide the parts outside the CDR3, is GAGVSQTPSNKVTEKGKYVELRCDPISGHTALYWYRQSLGQGPEFLIYFQGTGAADDSGLPNDRFFAVRPEGSVSTLKIQRTERGDSAVYLCASSWRGLATYEQYFGPGTRLTVT.

The J gene is TRBJ2-5, the V gene TRBV7-2, with 9 bases that match TRBD1. The J segment lost 4 bases and the V segment lost 5 bases, leaving 5 bases of the junction unmatched. Germline CDR1 and CDR2: SGHTA and FQGNSA. The CDR3 length is 14 residues. The CDR3 bases are TGTGCCAGCAGCCTGGACAGGGGCCGAGAGACCCAGTACTTC. Its translation is CASSLDRGRETQYF.

This CDR3 reads CASSPQGPYEQYF. As DNA, the CDR3 is TGTGCCAGCAGCCCACAGGGGCCCTACGAGCAGTACTTC. The rearrangement joins TRBV5-5 to TRBJ2-7; 7 nucleotides line up with TRBD1. J lost 2 bases, V lost 4 bases, and 3 bases had no gene match. Germline values: CDR1 SGHKS, CDR2 YYEKEE (reference sequence). This CDR3 has 13 residues.

The V gene is TRBV19, the J gene TRBJ1-3; possibly TRBD1 for D (6 bases). The CDR3 runs 15 residues. CDR1 is LNHDA and CDR2 is SQIVND in the germline V gene (reference sequence). Trimming stripped 7 bases from V and 1 base from J, with 14 bases between. The CDR3 region is CASTRDIVSGNTIYF. CDR3 sequence (DNA): TGTGCCAGTACCCGGGACATCGTTTCTGGAAACACCATATATTTT.